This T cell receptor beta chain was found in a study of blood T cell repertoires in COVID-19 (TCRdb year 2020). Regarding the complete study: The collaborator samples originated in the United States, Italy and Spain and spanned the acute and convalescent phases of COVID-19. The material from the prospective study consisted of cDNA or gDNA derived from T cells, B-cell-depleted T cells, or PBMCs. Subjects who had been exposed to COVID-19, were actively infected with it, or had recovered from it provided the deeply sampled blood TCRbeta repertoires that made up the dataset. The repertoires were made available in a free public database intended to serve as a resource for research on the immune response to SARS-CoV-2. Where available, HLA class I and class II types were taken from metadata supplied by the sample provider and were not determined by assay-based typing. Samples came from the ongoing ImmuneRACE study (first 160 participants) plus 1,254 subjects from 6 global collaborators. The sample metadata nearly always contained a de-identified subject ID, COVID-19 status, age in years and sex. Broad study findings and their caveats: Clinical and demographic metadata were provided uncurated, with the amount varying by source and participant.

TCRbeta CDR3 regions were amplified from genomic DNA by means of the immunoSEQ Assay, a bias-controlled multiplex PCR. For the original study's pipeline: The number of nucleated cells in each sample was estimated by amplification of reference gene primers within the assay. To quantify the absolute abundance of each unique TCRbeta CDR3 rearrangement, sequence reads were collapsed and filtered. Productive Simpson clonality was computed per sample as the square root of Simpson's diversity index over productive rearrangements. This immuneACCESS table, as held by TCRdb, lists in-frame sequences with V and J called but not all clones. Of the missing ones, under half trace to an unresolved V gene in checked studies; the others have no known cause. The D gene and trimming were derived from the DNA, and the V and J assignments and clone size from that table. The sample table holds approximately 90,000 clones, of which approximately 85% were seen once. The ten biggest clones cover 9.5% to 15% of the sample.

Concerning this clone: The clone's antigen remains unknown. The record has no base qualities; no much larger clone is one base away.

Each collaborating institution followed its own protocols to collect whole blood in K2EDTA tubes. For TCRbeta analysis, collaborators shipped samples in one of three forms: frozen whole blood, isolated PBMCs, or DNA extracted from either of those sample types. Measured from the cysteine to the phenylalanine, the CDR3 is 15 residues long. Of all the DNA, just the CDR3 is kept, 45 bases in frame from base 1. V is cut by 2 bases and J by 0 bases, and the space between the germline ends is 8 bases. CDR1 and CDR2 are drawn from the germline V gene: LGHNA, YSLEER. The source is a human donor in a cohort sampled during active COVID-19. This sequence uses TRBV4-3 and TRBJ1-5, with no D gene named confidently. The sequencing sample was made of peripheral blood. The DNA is TGCGCCAGCAGCCAAATCTTGTATAGCAATCAGCCCCAGCATTTT. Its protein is CASSQILYSNQPQHF.